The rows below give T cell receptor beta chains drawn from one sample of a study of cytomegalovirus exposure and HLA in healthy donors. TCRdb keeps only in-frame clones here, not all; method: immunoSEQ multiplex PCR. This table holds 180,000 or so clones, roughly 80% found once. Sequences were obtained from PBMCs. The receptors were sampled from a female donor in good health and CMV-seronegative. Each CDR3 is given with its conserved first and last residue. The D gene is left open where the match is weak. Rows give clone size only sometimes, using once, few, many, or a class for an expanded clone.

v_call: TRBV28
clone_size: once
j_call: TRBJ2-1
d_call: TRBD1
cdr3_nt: TGTGCCAGCAGTTCGACAGGGGGAAAGAGGAATGAGCAGTTCTTC
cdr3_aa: CASSSTGGKRNEQFF

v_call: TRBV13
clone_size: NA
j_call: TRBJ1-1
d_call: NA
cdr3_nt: TGTGCCAGCAGCTTAGGGCGGGGAGACACTGAAGCTTTCTTT
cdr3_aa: CASSLGRGDTEAFF

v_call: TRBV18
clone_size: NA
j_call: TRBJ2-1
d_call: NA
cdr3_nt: TGTGCCAGCTCACCACTTCCTTCTAGGGGCGGCAATGAGCAGTTCTTC
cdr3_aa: CASSPLPSRGGNEQFF

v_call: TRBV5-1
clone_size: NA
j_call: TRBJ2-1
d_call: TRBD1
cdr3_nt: TGCGCCAGCAGCCCAGGACAGGGCAATGCCTACAATGAGCAGTTCTTC
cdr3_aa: CASSPGQGNAYNEQFF

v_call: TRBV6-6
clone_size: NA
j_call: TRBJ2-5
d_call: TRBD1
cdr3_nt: TGTGCCAGCAGTTACGGGACAGGGGGCGCGGAGACCCAGTACTTC
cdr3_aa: CASSYGTGGAETQYF

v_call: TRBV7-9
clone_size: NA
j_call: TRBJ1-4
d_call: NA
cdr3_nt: TGTGCCAGCAGCTTACCCCAGGAAAAACTGTTTTTT
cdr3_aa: CASSLPQEKLFF

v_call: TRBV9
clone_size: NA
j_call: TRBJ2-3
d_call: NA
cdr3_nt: TGTGCCAGCAGCGCTAGCACAGATACGCAGTATTTT
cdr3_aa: CASSASTDTQYF

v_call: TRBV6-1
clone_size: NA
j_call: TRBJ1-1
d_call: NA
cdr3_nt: TGTGCCAGCAGTGAGATGCATACGGGGACTGAAGCTTTCTTT
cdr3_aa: CASSEMHTGTEAFF

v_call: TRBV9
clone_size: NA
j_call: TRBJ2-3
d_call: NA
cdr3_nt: TGTGCCAGCAGCGTAGGTACTCCAACTGGCACAGATACGCAGTATTTT
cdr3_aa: CASSVGTPTGTDTQYF

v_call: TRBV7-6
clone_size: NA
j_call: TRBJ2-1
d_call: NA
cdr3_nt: TGTGCCAGCAGCTTAGAAGGAGGACTACCACACAATGAGCAGTTCTTC
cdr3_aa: CASSLEGGLPHNEQFF

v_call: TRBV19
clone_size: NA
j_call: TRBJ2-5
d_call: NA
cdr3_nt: TGTGCCAGTAGTATTCAGGGGACCTCCGGAGAGACCCAGTACTTC
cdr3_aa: CASSIQGTSGETQYF

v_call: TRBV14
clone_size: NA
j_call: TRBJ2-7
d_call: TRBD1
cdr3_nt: TGTGCCAGCAGCCAATCGAGAGGGGGCGCGATTCGCGAGCAGTACTTC
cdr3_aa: CASSQSRGGAIREQYF

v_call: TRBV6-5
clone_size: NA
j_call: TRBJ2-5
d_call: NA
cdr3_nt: TGTGCCAGCAGTTCCCAACTAAACCTACCTGTGACCCAGTACTTC
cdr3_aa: CASSSQLNLPVTQYF

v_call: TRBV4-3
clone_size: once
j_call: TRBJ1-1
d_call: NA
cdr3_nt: TGCGCCAGCAGCCATCTATCTGGAGGGCGATCTGAAGCTTTCTTT
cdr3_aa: CASSHLSGGRSEAFF

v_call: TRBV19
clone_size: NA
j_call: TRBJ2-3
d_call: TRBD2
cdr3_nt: TGTGCCAGTGTCGCGGGGGGGGGACCCTTCACAGATACGCAGTATTTT
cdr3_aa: CASVAGGGPFTDTQYF

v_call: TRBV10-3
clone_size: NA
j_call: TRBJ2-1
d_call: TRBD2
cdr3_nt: TGTGCCATCAGCCCACTAGCGGGGACCTACAATGAGCAGTTCTTC
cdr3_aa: CAISPLAGTYNEQFF

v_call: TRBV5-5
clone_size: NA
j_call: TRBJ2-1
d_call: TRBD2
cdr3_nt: TGTGCCAGCAGCACTCTAGCGGGGGGGCCTGGCAATGAGCAGTTCTTC
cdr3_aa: CASSTLAGGPGNEQFF

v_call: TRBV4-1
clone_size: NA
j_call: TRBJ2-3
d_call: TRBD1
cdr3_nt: TGCGCCAGCAGCCAAAGACAGGGGGCAGAAAGCACAGATACGCAGTATTTT
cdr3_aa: CASSQRQGAESTDTQYF

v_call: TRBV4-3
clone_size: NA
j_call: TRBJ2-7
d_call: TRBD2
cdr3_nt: TGCGCCAGCAGCCAAGATATAGAGACTAGCTTCCCCTACGAGCAGTACTTC
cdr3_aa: CASSQDIETSFPYEQYF

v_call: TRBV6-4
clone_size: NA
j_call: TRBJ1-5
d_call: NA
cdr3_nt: TGTGCCAATTCCCAGGGAGGGGAAAGCAATCAGCCCCAGCATTTT
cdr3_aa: CANSQGGESNQPQHF

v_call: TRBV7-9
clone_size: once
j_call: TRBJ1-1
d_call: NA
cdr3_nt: TGTGCCAGCAGTCACCCCCCCCGGGAGGGCACTGAAGCTTTCTTT
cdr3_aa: CASSHPPREGTEAFF

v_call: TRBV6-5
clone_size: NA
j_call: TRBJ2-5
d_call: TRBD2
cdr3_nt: TGTGCCAGCAGTAGGGCGGGAGGGTGCCAAGAGACCCAGTACTTC
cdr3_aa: CASSRAGGCQETQYF

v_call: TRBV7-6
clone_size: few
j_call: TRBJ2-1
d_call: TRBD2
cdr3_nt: TGTGCCAGCAGCTTAGGGTTCAGCGCGGGGGGCCAAGTCTACAATGAGCAGTTCTTC
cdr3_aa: CASSLGFSAGGQVYNEQFF

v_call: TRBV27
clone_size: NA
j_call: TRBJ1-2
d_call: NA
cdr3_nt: TGTGCCAGCAGGGACAGTCCCTATGGCTACACCTTC
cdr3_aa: CASRDSPYGYTF

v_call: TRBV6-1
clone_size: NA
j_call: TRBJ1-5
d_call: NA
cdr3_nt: TGTGCCAGCAAGAGGGCCGGCAGCAATCAGCCCCAGCATTTT
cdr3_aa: CASKRAGSNQPQHF

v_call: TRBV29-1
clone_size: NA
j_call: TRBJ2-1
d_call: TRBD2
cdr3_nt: TGCAGCGCCGGACTAGCGGGAGGGCCCTACAATGAGCAGTTCTTC
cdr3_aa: CSAGLAGGPYNEQFF

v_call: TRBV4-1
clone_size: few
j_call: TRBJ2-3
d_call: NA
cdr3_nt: TGCGCCAGCAGCCAAGAAGCTACAGTTATCCACAGGGCCGGTACGCAGTATTTT
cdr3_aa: CASSQEATVIHRAGTQYF

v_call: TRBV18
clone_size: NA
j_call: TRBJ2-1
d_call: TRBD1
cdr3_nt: TGTGCCAGCTCACCACAGGGGGCAGGTAATGAGCAGTTCTTC
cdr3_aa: CASSPQGAGNEQFF

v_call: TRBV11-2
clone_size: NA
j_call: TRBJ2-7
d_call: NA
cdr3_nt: TGTGCCAGCAGCCCCCGTCCGACAGGTTACGAGCAGTATTTC
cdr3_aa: CASSPRPTGYEQYF

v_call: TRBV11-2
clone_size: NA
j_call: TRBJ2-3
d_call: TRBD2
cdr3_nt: TGTGCCAGCAGCCCGGGGGGGAGACTAGCGGGAGGGATCACAGATACGCAGTATTTT
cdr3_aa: CASSPGGRLAGGITDTQYF

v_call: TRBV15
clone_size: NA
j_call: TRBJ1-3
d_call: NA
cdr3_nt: TGTGCCACCAGCAGAGAAATGGCCTCTGGAAACACCATATATTTT
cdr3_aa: CATSREMASGNTIYF

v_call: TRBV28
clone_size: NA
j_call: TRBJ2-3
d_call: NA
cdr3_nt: TGTGCCAGCAGTACTACTAGGACAGACTACACAGATACGCAGTATTTT
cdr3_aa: CASSTTRTDYTDTQYF

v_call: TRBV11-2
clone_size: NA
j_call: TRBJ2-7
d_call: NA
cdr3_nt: TGTGCCAGCAGCTTGGGGCAGGGGTACTACGAGCAGTACTTC
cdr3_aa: CASSLGQGYYEQYF

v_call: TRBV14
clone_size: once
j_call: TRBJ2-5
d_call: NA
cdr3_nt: TGTGCCAGCAGCCACGGTAGACAGGGAGGAACCCAAGAGACCCAGTACTTC
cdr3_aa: CASSHGRQGGTQETQYF

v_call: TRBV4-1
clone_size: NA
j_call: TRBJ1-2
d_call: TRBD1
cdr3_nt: TGCGCCAGCAGCCAAGATTCTCGGTCGGGGGACAGAAATGGCTACACCTTC
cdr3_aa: CASSQDSRSGDRNGYTF

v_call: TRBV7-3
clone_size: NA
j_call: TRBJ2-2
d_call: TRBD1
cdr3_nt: TGTGCCAGCAGCCCCGCAGGGGGCGGGCTCACCGGGGAGCTGTTTTTT
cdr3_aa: CASSPAGGGLTGELFF

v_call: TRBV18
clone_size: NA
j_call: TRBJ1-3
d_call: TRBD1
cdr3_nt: TGTGCCAGCTCACGAGAGACAGGGGTCGGAAACACCATATATTTT
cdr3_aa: CASSRETGVGNTIYF

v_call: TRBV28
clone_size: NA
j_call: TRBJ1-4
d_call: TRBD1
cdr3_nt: TGTGCCAGCAGCCTACCCGGGACAGGGTTCGAAAAACTGTTTTTT
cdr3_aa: CASSLPGTGFEKLFF

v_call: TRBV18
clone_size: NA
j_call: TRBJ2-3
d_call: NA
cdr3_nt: TGTGCCAGCTCACCACGGCGTCAGGGAGGAGCAGATACGCAGTATTTT
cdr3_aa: CASSPRRQGGADTQYF

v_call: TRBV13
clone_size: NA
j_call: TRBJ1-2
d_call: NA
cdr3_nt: TGTGCCAGCAGCCGGGGGGGCCTAGGCTACACCTTC
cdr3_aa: CASSRGGLGYTF

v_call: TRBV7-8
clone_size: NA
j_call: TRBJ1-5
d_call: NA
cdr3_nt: TGTGCCAGCAGCTTAATCACCAGGGGCAGTAGCAATCAGCCCCAGCATTTT
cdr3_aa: CASSLITRGSSNQPQHF

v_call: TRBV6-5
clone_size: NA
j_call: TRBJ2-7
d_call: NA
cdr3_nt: TGTGCCAGCAGTTACTCGAAGGGGTACGAGCAGTACTTC
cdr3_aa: CASSYSKGYEQYF

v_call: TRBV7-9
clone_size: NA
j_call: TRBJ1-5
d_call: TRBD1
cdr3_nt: TGTGCCAGCAGCGTCGAGGGACAGGGCGATCAGCCCCAGCATTTT
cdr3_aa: CASSVEGQGDQPQHF

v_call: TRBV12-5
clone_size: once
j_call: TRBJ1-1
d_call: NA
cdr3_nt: TGTGCTAGTGAACCAGGGGTTTTGAGCACTGAAGCTTTCTTT
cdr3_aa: CASEPGVLSTEAFF

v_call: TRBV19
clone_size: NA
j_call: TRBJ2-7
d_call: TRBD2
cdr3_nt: TGTGCCAGTAGTGCAGGGAGGGCCTACGAGCAGTACTTC
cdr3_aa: CASSAGRAYEQYF

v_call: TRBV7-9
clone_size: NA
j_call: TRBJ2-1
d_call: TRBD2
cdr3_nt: TGTGCCAGCAGCCCTAGCGGGACTACCTACAATGAGCAGTTCTTC
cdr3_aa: CASSPSGTTYNEQFF

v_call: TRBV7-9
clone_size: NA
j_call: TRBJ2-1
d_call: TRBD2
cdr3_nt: TGTGCCAGCAGCTTAGGGGCCTGGCGGGAGGGTGCCTACAATGAGCAGTTCTTC
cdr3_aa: CASSLGAWREGAYNEQFF

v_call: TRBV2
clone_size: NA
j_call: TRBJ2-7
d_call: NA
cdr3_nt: TGTGCCAGCAGTGAGTGGAGGGGCTACGAGCAGTACTTC
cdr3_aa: CASSEWRGYEQYF

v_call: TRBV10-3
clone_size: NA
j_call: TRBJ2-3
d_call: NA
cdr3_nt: TGTGCCATCAGAGGGGGTGTCTACGGCACAGATACGCAGTATTTT
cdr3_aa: CAIRGGVYGTDTQYF

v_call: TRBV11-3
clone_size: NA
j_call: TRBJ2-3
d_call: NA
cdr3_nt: TGTGCCAGCAGCGGGGGGGGCGGCACAGATACGCAGTATTTT
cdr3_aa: CASSGGGGTDTQYF

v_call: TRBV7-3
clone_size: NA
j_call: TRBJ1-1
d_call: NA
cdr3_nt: TGTGCCAGCAGCTTAACGGGGCCCGGGACTGAAGCTTTCTTT
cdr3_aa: CASSLTGPGTEAFF